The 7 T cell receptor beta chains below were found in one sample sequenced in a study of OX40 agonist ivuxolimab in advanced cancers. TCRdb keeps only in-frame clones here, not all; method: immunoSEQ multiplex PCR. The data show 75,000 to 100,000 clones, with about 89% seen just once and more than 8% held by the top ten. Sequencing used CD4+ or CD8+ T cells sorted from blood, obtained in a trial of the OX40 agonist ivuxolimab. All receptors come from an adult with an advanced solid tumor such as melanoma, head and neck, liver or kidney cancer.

CDR3: CASSLGTGGTDTQYF. CDR3 nucleotides: TGTGCCAGCAGCTTGGGGACAGGGGGCACAGATACGCAGTATTTT. This rearrangement joins TRBV11-2 to TRBJ2-3; 10 bases map to TRBD1. The CDR3 runs 15 residues. V lost 3 bases to trimming and J lost 1 base; unmatched junction nucleotides: 1. Per germline, CDR1 SGHAT and CDR2 FQNNGV.

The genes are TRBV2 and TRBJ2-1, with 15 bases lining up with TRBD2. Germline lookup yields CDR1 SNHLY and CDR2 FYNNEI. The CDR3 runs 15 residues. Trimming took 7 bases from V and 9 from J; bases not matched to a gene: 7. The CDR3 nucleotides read TGTGCCAGCACCCGGACTAGCGGGAGGGGAGGTGAGCAGTTCTTC. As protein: CASTRTSGRGGEQFF.

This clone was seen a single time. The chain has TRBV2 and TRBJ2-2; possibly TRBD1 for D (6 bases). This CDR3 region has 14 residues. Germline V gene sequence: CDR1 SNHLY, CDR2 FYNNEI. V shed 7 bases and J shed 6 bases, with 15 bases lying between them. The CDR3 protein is CASMDSTGPGELFF. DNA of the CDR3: TGTGCCAGCATGGACAGCACGGGACCCGGGGAGCTGTTTTTT.

In nucleotides, the CDR3 is TGTGCCAGCTCTCTTAGCGGGCCTCCAGGCAACGAGCAGTACTTC. Its protein product is CASSLSGPPGNEQYF. V usage is TRBV18 and J usage is TRBJ2-7; the match to TRBD2 covers 7 bases. Germline V CDR1 and CDR2: KGHSH, LQKENI. CDR3 size: 15 residues. The V segment lost 6 bases and the J segment 5 bases; nucleotides outside the gene matches: 13.

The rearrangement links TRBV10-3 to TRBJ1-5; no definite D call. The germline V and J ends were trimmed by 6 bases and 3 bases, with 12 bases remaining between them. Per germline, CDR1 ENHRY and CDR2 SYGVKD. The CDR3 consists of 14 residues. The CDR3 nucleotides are TGTGCCATCAGCGGCGGACGGTCCAATCAGCCCCAGCATTTT. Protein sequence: CAISGGRSNQPQHF.

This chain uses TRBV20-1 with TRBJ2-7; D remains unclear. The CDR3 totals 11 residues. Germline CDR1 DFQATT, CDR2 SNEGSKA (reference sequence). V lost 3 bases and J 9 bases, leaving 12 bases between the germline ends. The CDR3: CSASLGRWQYF. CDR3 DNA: TGCAGTGCTAGCCTAGGGCGGTGGCAGTACTTC.

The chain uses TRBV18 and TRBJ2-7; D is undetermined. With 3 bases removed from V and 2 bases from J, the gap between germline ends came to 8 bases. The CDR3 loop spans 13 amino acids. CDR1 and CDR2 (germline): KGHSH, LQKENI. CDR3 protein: CASSPTPAYEQYF. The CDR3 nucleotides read TGTGCCAGCTCACCGACACCAGCCTACGAGCAGTACTTC. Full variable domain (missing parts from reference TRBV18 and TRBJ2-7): NAGVMQNPRHLVRRRGQEARLRCSPMKGHSHVYWYRQLPEEGLKFMVYLQKENIIDESGMPKERFSAEFPKEGPSILRIQQVVRGDSAAYFCASSPTPAYEQYFGPGTRLTVT.